The 14 T cell receptor beta chains presented below share a single source sample, sequenced in a study of OX40 agonist ivuxolimab in advanced cancers. Method: immunoSEQ multiplex PCR; TCRdb's copy keeps in-frame clones and lacks some. Here the sample spans more than 60,000 clones, approximately 90% being singletons. Sequencing was performed on CD4+ or CD8+ T cells sorted from blood, taken in a trial of the OX40 agonist ivuxolimab. The receptors originated from an adult with an advanced solid tumor such as melanoma, head and neck, liver or kidney cancer.

This CDR3 is CASSFGRSSYNEQFF. The CDR3 DNA sequence: TGCGCCAGCAGCTTCGGAAGGAGCTCCTACAATGAGCAGTTCTTC. The rearrangement uses TRBV5-1 and TRBJ2-1; no clear D gene. V gave up 2 bases and J gave up 0 bases, with 9 bases separating them. CDR1 SGHRS and CDR2 YFSETQ come from the germline V gene. This CDR3 has 15 residues.

This clone was observed a handful of times. The chain recombines TRBV7-9 with TRBJ2-3; 9 bases are a match to TRBD2. Germline trimming cut 4 bases from V and 0 bases from J; bases unmatched to any gene: 5. This CDR3 spans 16 amino acids. CDR1 is SEHNR, CDR2 FQNEAQ, per germline (reference sequence). CDR3 protein: CASSSRAGGSTDTQYF. DNA of the CDR3: TGTGCCAGCAGCTCCCGTGCGGGGGGGAGCACAGATACGCAGTATTTT.

This rearrangement joins TRBV10-2 to TRBJ2-3, with 9 bases lining up with TRBD1. The CDR3 spans 17 residues. V shed 6 bases and J 6 bases; nucleotides not matched to a gene: 16. In germline, CDR1 is WSHSY, CDR2 SAAADI. This chain's CDR3 is CASREQSGTGLYDTQYF. DNA for the CDR3: TGCGCCAGCAGAGAACAGTCCGGGACAGGGCTTTACGATACGCAGTATTTT.

CDR3 sequence (DNA): TGTGCCAGCCTACAGCGGGGGGGCACAGATACGCAGTATTTT. This translates into CASLQRGGTDTQYF. V usage is TRBV19 and J usage is TRBJ2-3; 9 nucleotides agree with TRBD2. Per germline, CDR1 LNHDA and CDR2 SQIVND (reference sequence). The length of the CDR3 is 14 residues. V gave up 9 bases and J gave up 1 base; unmatched junction bases: 5.

The chain links TRBV9 to TRBJ1-2, with 7 nucleotides matching TRBD1. V shed 2 bases and J 5 bases; nucleotides not matched to a gene: 3. The germline V gene has CDR1 SGDLS and CDR2 YYNGEE. The CDR3 spans 13 residues. The CDR3 nucleotides are TGTGCCAGCAGCGTCGGGACAGCTTATGGCTACACCTTC. Its translation: CASSVGTAYGYTF.

CDR3 in DNA: TGTGCCAGCTCATCTGGAAGCAGTACCTACGAGCAGTACTTC. As protein: CASSSGSSTYEQYF. The chain recombines TRBV18 with TRBJ2-7; D gene unclear. The CDR3 is 14 residues long. The V end lost 5 bases, the J end lost 2 bases, and 13 bases lay between the germline ends. The germline gives CDR1 KGHSH, CDR2 LQKENI.

This chain joins TRBV6-5 and TRBJ1-2; 9 nucleotides align to TRBD1. V shed 6 bases and J 6 bases; nucleotides not matched to a gene: 5. Germline V gene sequence: CDR1 MNHEY, CDR2 SVGAGI. CDR3 length equals 13 residues. This chain's CDR3 is CASSYGDRDGYTF. DNA for the CDR3: TGTGCCAGCAGCTATGGGGACAGGGATGGCTACACCTTC.

The V gene is TRBV5-1, the J gene TRBJ2-7, with D tentatively TRBD2 (5 bases). The CDR3 has 15 amino acids. The germline CDR1 and CDR2 sequences are SGHRS and YFSETQ. V lost 0 bases and J lost 2, with 12 bases in between. Written as DNA, the CDR3 is TGCGCCAGCAGCTTGGGGCGGACTCTCCCCTACGAGCAGTACTTC. Translated: CASSLGRTLPYEQYF.

The chain couples TRBV2 to TRBJ2-4, with 8 bases matching TRBD1. CDR1 and CDR2 from the germline V gene are SNHLY and FYNNEI. This CDR3 contains 13 residues. The ends lost 5 bases at V and 7 bases at J; junction bases unmatched: 4. CDR3 coding DNA: TGTGCCAGCAGTCAGGGGGCTAGGAACATTCAGTACTTC. The encoded protein is CASSQGARNIQYF.

This clone was seen only once. CDR3 protein: CASSLLAGGGETQYF. The CDR3, as DNA: TGCGCCAGCAGCTTATTAGCGGGAGGAGGAGAGACCCAGTACTTC. The rearrangement links TRBV5-1 to TRBJ2-5, with 10 bases matching TRBD2. The CDR3 has 15 amino acids. CDR1 is SGHRS and CDR2 is YFSETQ in the germline V gene. With 2 bases clipped from V and 4 bases from J, the junction kept 5 bases outside the gene matches.

The chain uses TRBV7-2 and TRBJ1-4, with D uncertain. Trimming cost V 0 bases and J 8 bases, with 4 bases left between them. The CDR3 contains 12 residues. Germline values: CDR1 SGHTA, CDR2 FQGNSA. The CDR3 DNA follows: TGTGCCAGCAGCTTAGCGCGAGAAAAACTGTTTTTT. The encoded protein is CASSLAREKLFF.

The genes are TRBV15 and TRBJ2-5, with 10 bases that match TRBD1. Germline-derived CDR1 and CDR2 are LNHNV and YYDKDF (reference sequence). V trimming: 1 base; J trimming: 5 bases; junction bases outside the gene matches: 10. The CDR3 sequence is 17 residues long. The CDR3 is CATSRAPPGTGDETQYF. For the CDR3, the DNA is TGTGCCACCAGCAGAGCCCCACCCGGGACAGGGGATGAGACCCAGTACTTC.

The chain combines TRBV19 with TRBJ2-7; 10 bases fit TRBD2. V shed 4 bases and J 4 bases; nucleotides not matched to a gene: 7. The CDR3 sequence is 15 residues long. From germline, CDR1 is LNHDA and CDR2 SQIVND (reference sequence). The CDR3: CASSRASGGTYEQYF. DNA of the CDR3: TGTGCCAGTAGTAGGGCTAGCGGGGGAACTTACGAGCAGTACTTC.

CDR3 coding DNA: TGTGCCAGCAGCCAAGACAGCCACCAAGAGACCCAGTACTTC. This codes for CASSQDSHQETQYF. The chain employs TRBV11-1 and TRBJ2-5; perhaps TRBD1 as D (5 bases). This CDR3 contains 14 residues. V was clipped by 5 bases and J by 0 bases, with 10 bases between them. Germline-derived CDR1 and CDR2 are SGHAT and FQDESV (reference sequence). Together with reference TRBV11-1 and TRBJ2-5, the CDR3 gives the full variable domain: EAEVAQSPRYKITEKSQAVAFWCDPISGHATLYWYRQILGQGPELLVQFQDESVVDDSQLPKDRFSAERLKGVDSTLKIQPAELGDSAMYLCASSQDSHQETQYFGPGTRLLVL.